This T cell receptor beta chain was captured in a study of blood T cell repertoires in COVID-19. Background on the study: Sites across the United States, Italy and Spain contributed samples from acute and convalescent COVID-19. T cells, B-cell-depleted T cells, or PBMCs supplied cDNA or gDNA.

Original processing methods: Reference gene primer amplification gave nucleated cell count estimates. Measured with immunoSEQ multiplex PCR; TCRdb has only the in-frame clones, and not every one. V and J calls and clone size come straight from that table; D and trimming were deduced from the DNA. The data contain some 46,000 clones, more than 70% of them singletons. The origin of this receptor is a woman aged 80 or older with acute or convalescent COVID-19. Source material: peripheral blood.

The CDR3 DNA sequence: TGTGCCAGCAGCGTAGCCTCTTCACGCAGCTCCTATAATTCACCCCTCCACTTT. Encoded protein: CASSVASSRSSYNSPLHF. The chain carries TRBV9 and TRBJ1-6; no clear D. Germline V gives CDR1 SGDLS, CDR2 YYNGEE. Trimming removed 0 bases at V and 0 bases at J, with 13 bases between. This CDR3 comprises 18 residues.